These T cell receptor beta chains were read from a single sample in a study of T cell clones after liver transplantation. The antigens these receptors bind are not known. The protocol was immunoSEQ multiplex PCR, while the TCRdb copy is restricted to in-frame clones and leaves out a portion. This table has 5,000 to 6,500 clones, 25% to 35% appearing once. Sequenced sample: CD4+ T cells from cultured PBMCs. The receptors were gathered from a human patient who received a liver transplant. A subset of T cells may come from the graft donor. Each CDR3 is given with its conserved first and last residue. The order of the fields is clone size, V gene, J gene, D gene, CDR3 DNA, CDR3 protein. D genes are given only for firm matches. Clone size is given for some rows only: seen once, a few or many times, or a class if the clone is expanded.

abundance: NA
v_gene: TRBV27
j_gene: TRBJ2-7
d_gene: NA
CDR3nt: TGTGCCAGCAGTCCATTGTGGCAGGGGTACTACGAGCAGTACTTC
CDR3aa: CASSPLWQGYYEQYF

abundance: NA
v_gene: TRBV28
j_gene: TRBJ1-5
d_gene: TRBD1
CDR3nt: TGTGCCAGCAGTTCATTGACAGGGAATCAGCCCCAGCATTTT
CDR3aa: CASSSLTGNQPQHF

abundance: NA
v_gene: TRBV19
j_gene: TRBJ2-7
d_gene: TRBD2
CDR3nt: TGTGCGGTGCTCAAGCGGGAGAGCTCCTACGAGCAGTACTTC
CDR3aa: CAVLKRESSYEQYF

abundance: NA
v_gene: TRBV9
j_gene: TRBJ2-3
d_gene: NA
CDR3nt: TGTGCCAGCAGCGTAGGGCTTCTCATGTCTAGCACAGATACGCAGTATTTT
CDR3aa: CASSVGLLMSSTDTQYF

abundance: NA
v_gene: TRBV11-1
j_gene: TRBJ2-7
d_gene: NA
CDR3nt: TGTGCCAGCAGCTCCTGGGGTAAGAGGTCCTACGAGCAGTACTTC
CDR3aa: CASSSWGKRSYEQYF

abundance: few
v_gene: TRBV5-6
j_gene: TRBJ1-4
d_gene: NA
CDR3nt: TGTGCCAGCAGCTTCGGAAGGGGTGAAAAACTGTTTTTT
CDR3aa: CASSFGRGEKLFF

abundance: few
v_gene: TRBV9
j_gene: TRBJ1-3
d_gene: NA
CDR3nt: TGTGCCAGCAGTCCGGACATGCTCTCTGGAAACACCATATATTTT
CDR3aa: CASSPDMLSGNTIYF

abundance: NA
v_gene: TRBV6-6
j_gene: TRBJ2-7
d_gene: NA
CDR3nt: TGTGCCAGCAGCCCCGGAGGGGCGAGAAAAGAGCAGTACTTC
CDR3aa: CASSPGGARKEQYF

abundance: few
v_gene: TRBV5-1
j_gene: TRBJ2-7
d_gene: TRBD2
CDR3nt: TGCGCCAGCAGCCGGGGACTAGCGGGATTAGCCTACGAGCAGTACTTC
CDR3aa: CASSRGLAGLAYEQYF

abundance: few
v_gene: TRBV5-4
j_gene: TRBJ2-1
d_gene: NA
CDR3nt: TGTGCCAGCAGCTTTGACAGGAACAATGAGCAGTTCTTC
CDR3aa: CASSFDRNNEQFF

abundance: NA
v_gene: TRBV11-2
j_gene: TRBJ1-5
d_gene: TRBD1
CDR3nt: TGTGCCAGCAGCTCATCCCTGGGCGGGACAGCCGCGTTAGCCCAGCATTTT
CDR3aa: CASSSSLGGTAALAQHF

abundance: NA
v_gene: TRBV4-1
j_gene: TRBJ1-4
d_gene: TRBD1
CDR3nt: TGCGCCAGCAGCGCAAACAGGGGTGAGGGTGAAAAACTGTTTTTT
CDR3aa: CASSANRGEGEKLFF